This T cell receptor beta chain was recovered during a study of CXCR3-negative and CXCR3-positive naive CD8 T cells (dated by TCRdb to about 2019). Turning to the overall study: In total, about 135 million TRB reads were obtained, corresponding to roughly 1.5 +/- 0.3 million reads per library. The diversity and physicochemical repertoire analyses included under 12 donors pooled from two independent experiments. Naive subsets from 5 or 6 donors and memory cells from 3 donors were included in the TRBV-TRBJ cluster analysis.

For every CD8+ T cell subset, 300,000 cells were flow-sorted straight into RLT lysis buffer, and each subset was sorted in triplicate. Naive CD8+ T cells were defined stringently as CD45RO-CCR7+CD27+CD95- to exclude memory contaminants. Standard density gradient centrifugation was used to isolate peripheral blood mononuclear cells from buffy coats. Naive CXCR3-negative and CXCR3-positive CD8+ T cells were flow-sorted using a FACSAria III. An RNeasy Mini Kit was used to extract total RNA from the sorted cells. What the study reported, not specific to this receptor: Freshly isolated PBMCs were used for most assays because CXCR3 expression went down partially after cryopreservation. Compared with CXCR3-negative naive cells, CXCR3-positive naive cells had TRB CDR3s with higher hydrophobicity (lower Kidera factor 4), lower energy, and higher strength and volume indices. Within the same donor, TRBV-TRBJ usage looked similar between naive CXCR3-negative and CXCR3-positive cells, but memory cells had distinct patterns. Because surface CD5, which is linked to self-reactivity in mice, was comparable between the naive subsets, TCR interaction strength was also inferred from the physicochemical properties of TRB CDR3s. Comparably high repertoire diversity was found in both naive subsets, whereas much lower repertoire diversity was found in memory CD8+ T cells.

Remarks on this clonotype: The antigen this receptor binds is unknown.

Instrument used: NextSeq 550. The Human TCR Profiling Kit (MiLaboratory) was used to prepare UMI-labeled 5' RACE TRB cDNA libraries. The full amount of extracted RNA was used for cDNA synthesis, and the full amount of resulting cDNA was used for PCR amplification. Libraries were prepared in parallel using an identical number of PCR cycles. In the original analysis: MIGEC and MiXCR extracted about 53,000 +/- 10,000 unique UMI-labeled TRB cDNA molecules per library, requiring at least two reads per UMI. On average, about 40,000 +/- 10,000 functional in-frame TRB CDR3 nucleotide clonotypes lacking stop codons were found per library. After downsampling to 5000 UMI-labeled TRB molecules per sample, diversity metrics, including normalized Shannon-Wiener and Chao1, were computed in VDJtools. For the central five CDR3 residues, VDJtools calculated physicochemical properties weighted by clonotype size, namely interaction energy, strength, volume and Kidera factor 4. Reprocessed by TCRdb, the reads give a single entry per CDR3 protein sequence, without DNA. Clone size and V and J calls follow TCRdb, not the original study. The sample's records list about 150,000 distinct CDR3 sequences. The biggest ten clones account for roughly 0.27% of the sample.

The TCR originated in a human donor in good health. Some clones in this sample may be carry-over from other donors' samples. Input material: naive CXCR3+ CD8+ T cells from blood. The sample's cell subset or site label is to be understood as: CD45RO-CCR7+CD27+CD95- naive CD8+ T cells expressing CXCR3 (TNR3+).

This receptor carries the CDR3 CASSYSSLAPYNEQFF. The sequence links TRBV6-2 or TRBV6-3 to TRBJ2-1. From the cysteine through the phenylalanine, the CDR3 covers 16 amino acids. There is no recorded DNA. CDR1 and CDR2, looked up from the germline V gene, are MNHEY and SVGEGT.